This entry concerns a single T cell receptor (beta chain). Its antigen is as yet unknown. The sample originates from a study of cytomegalovirus exposure and HLA in healthy donors. Study findings and constraints: The study put some 150 TCR beta chains on its list as cytomegalovirus-associated. Presence/absence analyses assumed roughly uniform sequencing depth across donors, which may not hold.

With 60 Vbeta and 13 Jbeta primers, the PCR was carried out. Source study methods: The authors later counted 65 million to 90 million unique TCR beta chains, some 11 million of them shared. Data came from immunoSEQ multiplex PCR; TCRdb stores just in-frame clones and leaves some out. From that table come the V and J calls and clone size; the DNA was used to work out D and trimming. This table has 90,000 to 120,000 clones, 70% to 85% appearing once. Healthy donors of bone marrow made up the group. Trimming took 3 bases from V and 0 from J, leaving 15 bases between them. The germline V gene has CDR1 SGHNT and CDR2 YYREEE (reference sequence). This CDR3 spans 16 amino acids.

The sequenced sample consisted of PBMCs. This sequence was found in a woman in her thirties or forties in good health and CMV-seronegative. J is TRBJ1-1 and V is TRBV5-4; D is possibly TRBD1 (6 bases). For the CDR3, the DNA is TGTGCCAGCAGCTCGGGCGGGGGCCCCATGAACACTGAAGCTTTCTTT. Amino acid sequence: CASSSGGGPMNTEAFF.